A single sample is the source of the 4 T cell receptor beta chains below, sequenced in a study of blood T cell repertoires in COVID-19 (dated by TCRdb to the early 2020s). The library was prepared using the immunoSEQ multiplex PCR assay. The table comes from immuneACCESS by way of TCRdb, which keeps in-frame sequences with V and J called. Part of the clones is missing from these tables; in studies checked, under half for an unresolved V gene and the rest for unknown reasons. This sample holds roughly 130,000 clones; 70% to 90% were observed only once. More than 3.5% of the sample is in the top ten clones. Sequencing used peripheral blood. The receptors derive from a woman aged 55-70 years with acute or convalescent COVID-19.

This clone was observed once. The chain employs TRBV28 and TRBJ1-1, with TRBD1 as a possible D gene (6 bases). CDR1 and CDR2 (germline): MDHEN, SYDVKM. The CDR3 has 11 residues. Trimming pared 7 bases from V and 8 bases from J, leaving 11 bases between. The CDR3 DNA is TGTGCCAGCACCAGAGACAGGGAAGCTTTCTTT. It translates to CASTRDREAFF.

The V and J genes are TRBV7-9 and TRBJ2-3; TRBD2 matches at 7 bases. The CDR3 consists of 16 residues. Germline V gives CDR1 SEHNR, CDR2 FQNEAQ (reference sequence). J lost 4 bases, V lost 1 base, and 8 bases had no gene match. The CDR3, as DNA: TGTGCCAGCAGCTTAGTGGCAGGACTAGGATCAGATACGCAGTATTTT. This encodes CASSLVAGLGSDTQYF.

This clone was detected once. The CDR3 loop is CASSWGTRAATEAFF. CDR3 sequence (DNA): TGCGCCAGCAGCTGGGGGACACGTGCGGCAACTGAAGCTTTCTTT. J is TRBJ1-1 and V is TRBV5-1, with a tentative D call TRBD1 (6 bases). The CDR3 is 15 amino acids. Trimming removed 3 bases at V and 5 bases at J, with 17 bases between. Germline V lookup: CDR1 SGHRS, CDR2 YFSETQ.

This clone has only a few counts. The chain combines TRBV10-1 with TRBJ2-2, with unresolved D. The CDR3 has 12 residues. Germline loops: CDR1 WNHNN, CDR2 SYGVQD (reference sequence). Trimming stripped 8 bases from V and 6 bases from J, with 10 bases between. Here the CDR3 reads CASSHQAGELFF. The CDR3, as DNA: TGCGCCAGCTCCCACCAGGCCGGGGAGCTGTTTTTT.